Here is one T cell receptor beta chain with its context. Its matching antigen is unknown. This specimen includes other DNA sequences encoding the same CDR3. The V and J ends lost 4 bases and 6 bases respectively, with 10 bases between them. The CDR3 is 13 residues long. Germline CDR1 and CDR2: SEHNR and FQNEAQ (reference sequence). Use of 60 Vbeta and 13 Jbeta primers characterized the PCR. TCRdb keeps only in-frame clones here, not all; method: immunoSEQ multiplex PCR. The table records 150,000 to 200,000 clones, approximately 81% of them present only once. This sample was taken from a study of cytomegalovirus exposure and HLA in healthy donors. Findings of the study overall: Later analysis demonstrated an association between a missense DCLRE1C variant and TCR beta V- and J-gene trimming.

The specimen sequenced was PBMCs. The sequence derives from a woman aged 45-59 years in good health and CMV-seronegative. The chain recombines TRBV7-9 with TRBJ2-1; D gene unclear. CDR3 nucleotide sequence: TGTGCCAGCAGCTCATCGGGTCGCAATGAGCAGTTCTTC. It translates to CASSSSGRNEQFF. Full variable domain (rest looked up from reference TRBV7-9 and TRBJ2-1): DTGVSQNPRHKITKRGQNVTFRCDPISEHNRLYWYRQTLGQGPEFLTYFQNEAQLEKSRLLSDRFSAERPKGSFSTLEIQRTEQGDSAMYLCASSSSGRNEQFFGPGTRLTVL.